This TCR beta chain was documented in a study of tumor and adjacent non-tumor tissue in lung cancer. Whole-study context: Patients comprised about a dozen adenocarcinoma, a couple of squamous cell carcinoma and 1 small cell lung cancer.

Germline-derived CDR1 and CDR2 are LGHNA and YSLEER. The CDR3 has 14 amino acids. No cell sorting was done before RNA was extracted from the tissue. The library came from three nested PCR rounds adapted from ARM-PCR protocols. TCRdb reprocessed the multiplex PCR reads with MiXCR, giving one entry per CDR3 protein. The sample consists of tens of thousands of distinct CDR3 sequences, just over 65% of them appearing once. Comment on this clonotype: Relative to the germline gene, one junction end is altered; a read error may explain this.

The sequencing input was lung tumor tissue. The chain combines TRBV4-3 with TRBJ2-1; D might be TRBD2 (5 bases). This clonotype originated in a man in his sixties with non-small cell lung cancer. The CDR3 nucleotides are TGCGCCAGCAGCCCAAAAGGACTTTACAATAAGCAGTTATTC. Translating it yields CASSPKGLYNKQLF.